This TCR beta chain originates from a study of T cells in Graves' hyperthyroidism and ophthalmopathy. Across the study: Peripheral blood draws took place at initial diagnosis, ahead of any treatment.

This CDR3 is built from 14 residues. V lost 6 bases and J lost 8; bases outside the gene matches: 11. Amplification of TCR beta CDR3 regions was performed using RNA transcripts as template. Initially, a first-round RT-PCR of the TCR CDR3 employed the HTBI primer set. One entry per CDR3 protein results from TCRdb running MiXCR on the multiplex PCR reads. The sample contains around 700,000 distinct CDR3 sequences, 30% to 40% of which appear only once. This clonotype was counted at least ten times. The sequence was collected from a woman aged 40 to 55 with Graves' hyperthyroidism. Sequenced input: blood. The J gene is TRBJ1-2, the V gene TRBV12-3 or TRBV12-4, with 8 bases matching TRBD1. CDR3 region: CASSPRKTGAGYTF. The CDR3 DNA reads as TGTGCCAGCAGCCCCCGAAAGACAGGGGCGGGCTACACCTTC.